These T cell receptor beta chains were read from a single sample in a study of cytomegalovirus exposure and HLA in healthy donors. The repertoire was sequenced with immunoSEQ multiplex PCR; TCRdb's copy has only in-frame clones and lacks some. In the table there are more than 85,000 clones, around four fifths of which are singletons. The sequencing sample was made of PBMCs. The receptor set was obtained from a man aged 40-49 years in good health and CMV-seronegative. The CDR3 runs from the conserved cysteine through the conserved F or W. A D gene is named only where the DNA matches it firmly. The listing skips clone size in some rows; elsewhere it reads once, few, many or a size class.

CASSTRQVSYNSPLHF	TGTGCCAGCAGTACCCGACAGGTCTCCTATAATTCACCCCTCCACTTT	TRBV28	NA	NA	TRBJ1-6
CASSWGRNTDTQYF	TGTGCCAGCAGTTGGGGGCGGAACACAGATACGCAGTATTTT	TRBV11-2	NA	NA	TRBJ2-3
CASSLLGGRYNEQFF	TGTGCCAGCAGCTTGCTAGGGGGCAGGTACAATGAGCAGTTCTTC	TRBV5-6	NA	TRBD1	TRBJ2-1
CASSQEYRGTGELFF	TGTGCCAGCAGCCAAGAGTACAGGGGCACCGGGGAGCTGTTTTTT	TRBV4-2	few	TRBD1	TRBJ2-2
CAISEPSGGYEQYF	TGTGCCATCAGTGAACCTAGCGGGGGATACGAGCAGTACTTC	TRBV10-3	NA	TRBD2	TRBJ2-7
CASSHETSGGLNEQFF	TGCGCCAGCAGCCACGAAACTAGCGGGGGGCTCAATGAGCAGTTCTTC	TRBV4-3	NA	TRBD2	TRBJ2-1
CASSQGRTSGAYEQFF	TGCGCCAGCAGCCAAGGCAGGACTAGCGGGGCCTATGAGCAGTTCTTC	TRBV4-3	NA	TRBD2	TRBJ2-1
CASSSGTGGPQHF	TGTGCCAGCAGCTCCGGGACAGGGGGGCCCCAGCATTTT	TRBV7-2	NA	TRBD1	TRBJ1-5
CASSFSGYEQYF	TGTGCCAGCAGTTTTAGCGGCTACGAGCAGTACTTC	TRBV6-5	NA	NA	TRBJ2-7
CASSYDRGPTEAFF	TGTGCCAGCAGTTACGACAGGGGCCCTACTGAAGCTTTCTTT	TRBV6-5	few	TRBD1	TRBJ1-1
CASSRTTSGPVYNEQFF	TGTGCCAGCAGCCGAACGACTAGCGGGCCGGTCTACAATGAGCAGTTCTTC	TRBV7-8	NA	TRBD2	TRBJ2-1
CASSPNRLGEHTQYF	TGTGCCAGCAGCCCGAACCGACTAGGGGAACATACGCAGTATTTT	TRBV11-2	NA	NA	TRBJ2-3
CASSVSPARGYNEQFF	TGTGCCAGCAGCGTGTCTCCGGCCAGGGGGTACAATGAGCAGTTCTTC	TRBV9	once	TRBD1	TRBJ2-1
CASRSDRGPFYEQYF	TGTGCCAGCAGATCCGACAGGGGGCCGTTCTACGAGCAGTACTTC	TRBV2	once	TRBD1	TRBJ2-7
CASSPGSGAGTDTQYF	TGTGCCAGCAGCCCCGGCAGCGGGGCTGGCACAGATACGCAGTATTTT	TRBV7-9	NA	TRBD2	TRBJ2-3